The T cell receptor (beta chain) under discussion was sequenced for a study of T cells in Graves' hyperthyroidism and ophthalmopathy. Study at large: The authors collected peripheral blood at initial diagnosis, before any treatment.

Overall study findings and caveats: Classification by a 13 V-J model distinguished ophthalmopathy from stable hyperthyroidism. Ophthalmopathy prediction by the model preceded onset by a median roughly 6.3 months.

Clinical symptoms, serum thyroxine and TRAb, thyroid ultrasound and orbital computed tomography were used for the diagnoses. This CDR3 is built from 15 residues. V lost 3 bases, J lost 3 bases, and 15 bases lay in between. Amplification yielded TCR beta CDR3 regions, with RNA transcripts as the source. HTBI primers were used for first-round RT-PCR of the TCR CDR3. One entry per CDR3 protein results from TCRdb running MiXCR on the multiplex PCR reads. The table includes hundreds of thousands of distinct CDR3 sequences, roughly an eighth detected once. This clonotype was observed at least ten times. What it binds is unknown.

This TCR derives from a woman younger than 30 with Graves' hyperthyroidism. The sample taken for sequencing was blood. The V gene is TRBV12-3 or TRBV12-4, the J gene TRBJ2-7, with a weak D call TRBD2 (6 bases). The CDR3 sequence is CASSLAGQGSYEQYF. The CDR3 DNA reads TGTGCCAGCAGTTTGGCGGGGCAGGGAAGCTACGAGCAGTACTTC.